The entry that follows covers one T cell receptor beta chain sequence. The clone's antigen remains unknown. The sample holds no much larger clone one base away, and base qualities are not on file. This entry comes from a study of blood T cells in healthy people across ages (dated by TCRdb to the mid-2010s). With respect to the entire study: Template switching captured roughly one uniquely barcoded TCR beta cDNA molecule per two T cells in model experiments. To track age-related changes in TCR beta repertoire diversity, the study relied on deep sequencing normalized with unique cDNA molecular identifiers. To avoid experimental bias, donors of different ages were randomly spread across the sequencing lanes. The donors were split into four age groups: young (average about 15 years), middle-aged (39), aged (more than 60) and long-lived (approximately 80). The study analyzed two additional independent replicas of 1 million unique cDNA reads from the same blood draw for two donors, one aged 18 to 29 and one aged 80 or older.

The library came from 5' RACE. For sequencing, an Illumina HiSeq 2500 was employed. A second roughly 6 to 11 cycle PCR used a sample-barcoded 5' primer and a J-beta primer mix. Each TCR beta cDNA molecule received a unique molecular identifier from a template-switch 5' adaptor carrying 12 random nucleotides. Each sample yielded at least 2.5 million CDR3-containing paired-end reads. The Mint cDNA synthesis kit, primed by a TRBC-specific oligonucleotide, was used to synthesize first-strand cDNA from all RNA. All cDNA was treated with uracil-DNA glycosylase and then went through a first 18-cycle PCR with the universal primers M1SS and BC2_uni_R. Regarding the original processing steps: For normalization, 1 million high-quality reads were randomly selected from each sample, with every read carrying a distinct molecular identifier. Instead of being binned into consensus sequences, reads that shared molecular identifiers were thrown out. MiTCR, with a Q25 quality threshold and the strictest error-elimination algorithm, was used for CDR3 identification, clonotype clustering and error correction. A nonparametric unseen species model with Euler transformation was used to estimate lower-bound total TCR beta diversity. In-frame beta chains were kept once TCRdb had trimmed the public reads at Q25 with fastp and called clones with MiXCR. Rows are combined by CDR3 protein, so each entry shows the most common genes and DNA. These V and J calls originate from TCRdb's pipeline instead of the authors' own analysis. The sample contains 1.5 million to 2 million distinct CDR3 sequences, 49% of them found a single time. About 2.1% of the sample is in the top ten clones.

What the authors observed across the whole study: Because profiling used bulk unsorted PBMCs, naive and antigen-experienced compartments could not be compared conclusively. As age increased, observed TCR beta diversity per million T cells dropped in a roughly linear way, and a significant reduction was already evident by age 40. Donor CMV infection status was unknown, potentially confounding age-related changes in expanded clonotypes. The percentage of naive T cells measured by flow cytometry correlated strongly with observed TCR beta diversity. Estimates of total diversity based on one million sequenced T cells were considered lower bounds and underestimates. The long-lived group showed more naive CD4+ T cells, fewer expanded clones and increased TCR diversity than the aged group, suggesting age selection.

Donors were 35 to 40 systemically healthy Caucasian individuals from Russia aged roughly 6 to 90 years. Roughly 10 milliliters of peripheral blood were drawn from each donor into EDTA-treated Vacutainer tubes. Ficoll-Paque density-gradient centrifugation was used to isolate PBMCs, with at least 6 million per sample. Trizol reagent was used to extract total RNA from PBMCs, with at least 6 micrograms per sample. Naive CD45RAhigh/CD27high T cell percentages were measured by flow cytometry on a PBMC aliquot from every donor. The receptor was derived from a woman in her 40s in good health. The specimen sequenced was blood.

Read as DNA, the sequence is TGCAGCGTTGTATTCGGTGTCTACTCTGGGGCCAACGTCCTGACTTTC. This sequence encodes CSVVFGVYSGANVLTF. Here the chain combines TRBV29-1 and TRBJ2-6; the D gene cannot be named for sure. Its CDR3 holds 16 amino acids, cysteine through phenylalanine. Only CDR3 DNA remains: 48 bases, in frame from the first base. A distance of 13 bases separates the germline ends of V and J, which lose 4 bases and 0 bases respectively. CDR1 and CDR2, looked up from the germline V gene, are SQVTM and ANQGSEA.